This T cell receptor (beta chain) was retrieved from a study of cytomegalovirus exposure and HLA in healthy donors. The wider study: Researchers found that 81% of under 450 genotyped donors fell within the Caucasian-associated ancestry cluster.

This PCR relied on a set of 60 Vbeta primers and 13 Jbeta primers. TCRdb keeps only in-frame clones here, not all; method: immunoSEQ multiplex PCR. The sample holds about 150,000 clones, about four fifths seen once. Concerning this clone: No antigen is known for it.

Study results and caveats: An observed cluster of highly shared sequence variants was recorded as a likely sequencing artifact.

Sequenced sample: PBMCs. The TCR sequence derives from a man aged 25-45 years in good health and CMV-seropositive.

CDR3 protein: CASSDPPWLAGVETQYF. CDR3 coding DNA: TGTGCCAGCAGCGACCCCCCTTGGCTAGCGGGGGTGGAGACCCAGTACTTC. This rearrangement joins TRBV11-2 to TRBJ2-5, with TRBD2 matching 10 bases. Germline assignment: CDR1 SGHAT and CDR2 FQNNGV. This CDR3 is built from 17 residues. V shed 5 bases, J shed 5 bases, and the junction held 14 bases outside the gene matches.